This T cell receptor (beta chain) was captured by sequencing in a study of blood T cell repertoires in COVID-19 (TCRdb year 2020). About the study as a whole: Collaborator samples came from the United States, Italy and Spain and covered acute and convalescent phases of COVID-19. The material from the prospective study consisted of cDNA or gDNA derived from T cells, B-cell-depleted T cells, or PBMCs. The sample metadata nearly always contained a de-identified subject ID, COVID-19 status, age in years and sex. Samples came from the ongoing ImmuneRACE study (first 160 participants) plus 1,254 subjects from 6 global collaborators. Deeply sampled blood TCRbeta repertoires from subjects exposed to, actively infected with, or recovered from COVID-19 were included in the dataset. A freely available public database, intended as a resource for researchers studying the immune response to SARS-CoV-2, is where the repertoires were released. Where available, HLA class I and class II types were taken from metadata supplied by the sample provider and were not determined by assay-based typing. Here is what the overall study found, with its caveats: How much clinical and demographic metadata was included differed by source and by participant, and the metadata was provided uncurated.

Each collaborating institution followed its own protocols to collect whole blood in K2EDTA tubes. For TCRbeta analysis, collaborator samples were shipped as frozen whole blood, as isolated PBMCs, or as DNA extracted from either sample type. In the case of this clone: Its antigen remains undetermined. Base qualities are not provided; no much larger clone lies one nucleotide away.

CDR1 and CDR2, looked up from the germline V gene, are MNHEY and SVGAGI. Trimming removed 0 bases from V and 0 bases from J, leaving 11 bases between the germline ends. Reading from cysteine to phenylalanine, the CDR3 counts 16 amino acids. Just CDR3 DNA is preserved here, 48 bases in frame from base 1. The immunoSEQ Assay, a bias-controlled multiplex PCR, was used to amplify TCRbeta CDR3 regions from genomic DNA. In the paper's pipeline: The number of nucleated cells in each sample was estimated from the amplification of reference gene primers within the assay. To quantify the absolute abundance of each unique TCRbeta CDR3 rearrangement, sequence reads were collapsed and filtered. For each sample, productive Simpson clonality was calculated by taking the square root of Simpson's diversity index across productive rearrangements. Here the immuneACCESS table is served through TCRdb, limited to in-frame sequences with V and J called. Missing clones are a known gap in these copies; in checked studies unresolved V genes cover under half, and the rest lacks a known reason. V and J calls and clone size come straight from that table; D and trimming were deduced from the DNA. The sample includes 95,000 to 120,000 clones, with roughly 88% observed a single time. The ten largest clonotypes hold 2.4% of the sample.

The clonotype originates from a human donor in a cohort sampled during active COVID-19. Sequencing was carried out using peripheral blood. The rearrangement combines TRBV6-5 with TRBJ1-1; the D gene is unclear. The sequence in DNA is TGTGCCAGCAGTTACTCGGGGTGGAGGATGAACACTGAAGCTTTCTTT. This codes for CASSYSGWRMNTEAFF.